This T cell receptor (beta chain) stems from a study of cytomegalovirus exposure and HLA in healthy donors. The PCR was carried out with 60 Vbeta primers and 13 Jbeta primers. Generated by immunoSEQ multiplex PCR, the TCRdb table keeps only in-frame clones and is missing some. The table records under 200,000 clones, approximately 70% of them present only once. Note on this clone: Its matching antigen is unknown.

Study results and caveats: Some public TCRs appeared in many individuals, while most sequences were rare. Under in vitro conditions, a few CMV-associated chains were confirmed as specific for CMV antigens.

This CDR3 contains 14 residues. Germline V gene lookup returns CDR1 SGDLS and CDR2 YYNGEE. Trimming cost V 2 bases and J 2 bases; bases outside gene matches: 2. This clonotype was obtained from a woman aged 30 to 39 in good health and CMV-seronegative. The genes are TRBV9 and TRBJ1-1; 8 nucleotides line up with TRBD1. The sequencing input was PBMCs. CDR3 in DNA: TGTGCCAGCAGCGTGGGACAGGCAAACACTGAAGCTTTCTTT. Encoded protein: CASSVGQANTEAFF.